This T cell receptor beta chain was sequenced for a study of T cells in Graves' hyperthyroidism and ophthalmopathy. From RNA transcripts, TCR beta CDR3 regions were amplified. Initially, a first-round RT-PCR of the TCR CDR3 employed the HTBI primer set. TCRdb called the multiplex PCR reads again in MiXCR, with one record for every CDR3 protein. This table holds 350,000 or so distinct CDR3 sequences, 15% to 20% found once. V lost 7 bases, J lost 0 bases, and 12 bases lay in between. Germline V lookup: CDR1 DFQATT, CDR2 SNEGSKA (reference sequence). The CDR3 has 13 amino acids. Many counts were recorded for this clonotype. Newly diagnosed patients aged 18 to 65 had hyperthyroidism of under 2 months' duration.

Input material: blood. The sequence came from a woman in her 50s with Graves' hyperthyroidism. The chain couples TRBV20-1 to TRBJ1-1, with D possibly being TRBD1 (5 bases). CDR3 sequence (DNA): TGCAGTGTTCGGGGGGGAATGAACACTGAAGCTTTCTTT. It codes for CSVRGGMNTEAFF.